The 26 T cell receptor beta chains presented below share a single source sample, sequenced in a study of shared clonotypes between healthy human individuals. TCRdb's copy holds only in-frame clones and misses some; the assay was immunoSEQ multiplex PCR. The table has 1,400,000 or so clones, approximately 98.5% seen once. The sequencing input was naive CD4+ T cells sorted from blood. Subset here: CD45RA+ positively selected. These receptors were obtained from a man aged 25 to 45 in good health.

V and J are TRBV18 and TRBJ2-5, with 12 bases fitting TRBD2. This CDR3 region has 18 residues. Germline V gene sequence: CDR1 KGHSH, CDR2 LQKENI. The V gene end was trimmed by 3 bases and the J gene end by 3 bases; junction bases not matched to a gene: 11. CDR3: CASSPLPETSGSKETQYF. The CDR3 coding sequence is TGTGCCAGCTCACCCCTCCCGGAGACTAGCGGGAGTAAAGAGACCCAGTACTTC.

This chain joins TRBV10-3 and TRBJ2-7, with 7 bases lining up with TRBD1. The V segment lost 2 bases and the J segment 5 bases; nucleotides outside the gene matches: 6. Germline V CDR1 and CDR2: ENHRY, SYGVKD. The length of the CDR3 is 14 residues. CDR3: CAISETGEQHEQYF. The DNA of the CDR3 is TGTGCCATCAGTGAGACAGGGGAGCAGCACGAGCAGTACTTC.

The chain links TRBV11-2 to TRBJ2-7, with 10 bases lining up with TRBD2. The germline V gene has CDR1 SGHAT and CDR2 FQNNGV. Trimming cost V 4 bases and J 2 bases; bases outside gene matches: 17. The CDR3 length is 19 residues. This chain's CDR3 is CASSSTAHKNTSGTYEQYF. CDR3 nucleotide sequence: TGTGCCAGCAGCTCCACAGCCCACAAAAACACTAGCGGGACCTACGAGCAGTACTTC.

J is TRBJ2-1 and V is TRBV6-5; TRBD2 matches 14 bases. Germline V CDR1 and CDR2: MNHEY, SVGAGI. V lost 7 bases and J lost 8; bases outside the gene matches: 4. This CDR3 region has 14 residues. CDR3 DNA sequence: TGTGCCAGCACCCGGACTAGCGGGAGGCATGAGCAGTTCTTC. Protein sequence: CASTRTSGRHEQFF.

The chain has TRBV7-9 and TRBJ2-2; D is undetermined. Germline CDR1 is SEHNR and CDR2 is FQNEAQ (reference sequence). V gave up 1 base and J gave up 4 bases, with 7 bases separating them. The CDR3 is made up of 14 amino acids. The CDR3 DNA reads TGTGCCAGCAGCTTAGATGGCCGCACCGGGGAGCTGTTTTTT. Translation gives CASSLDGRTGELFF. The full variable domain, in which reference TRBV7-9 and TRBJ2-2 provide the parts outside the CDR3, is DTGVSQNPRHKITKRGQNVTFRCDPISEHNRLYWYRQTLGQGPEFLTYFQNEAQLEKSRLLSDRFSAERPKGSFSTLEIQRTEQGDSAMYLCASSLDGRTGELFFGEGSRLTVL.

The chain carries TRBV7-2 and TRBJ2-1, with 8 bases that match TRBD2. After removal of 6 bases from V and 12 bases from J, the junction contained 13 bases not matched to a gene. The CDR3 sequence is 14 residues long. From germline, CDR1 is SGHTA and CDR2 FQGNSA. The DNA for the CDR3 is TGTGCCAGCAGACATACTCCGGGACTAGACCCGCAGTTCTTC. Its protein is CASRHTPGLDPQFF.

The gene calls are TRBV14 and TRBJ2-2, with 8 bases lining up with TRBD2. The ends lost 4 bases at V and 5 bases at J; junction bases unmatched: 9. This CDR3 is built from 16 residues. Germline loops: CDR1 SGHDN, CDR2 FVKESK. DNA of the CDR3: TGTGCCAGCAGCCCCCCGCTAGCGGGCCCTACCGGGGAGCTGTTTTTT. Encoded protein: CASSPPLAGPTGELFF. Drawing the rest from reference TRBV14 and TRBJ2-2, the complete variable domain is EAGVTQFPSHSVIEKGQTVTLRCDPISGHDNLYWYRRVMGKEIKFLLHFVKESKQDESGMPNNRFLAERTGGTYSTLKVQPAELEDSGVYFCASSPPLAGPTGELFFGEGSRLTVL.

The rearrangement links TRBV28 to TRBJ1-2; the D is unclear. Trimming took off 7 bases at V and 0 bases at J, with 18 bases between the two ends. CDR1 MDHEN and CDR2 SYDVKM come from the germline V gene. The CDR3 loop spans 16 amino acids. The CDR3 sequence: CASNPGGRLSNYGYTF. CDR3 nucleotide sequence: TGTGCCAGCAACCCCGGAGGGCGTCTCTCTAACTATGGCTACACCTTC.

The chain recombines TRBV7-9 with TRBJ2-7; D is possibly TRBD2 (6 bases). The CDR3 extends over 19 amino acids. Germline V gene lookup returns CDR1 SEHNR and CDR2 FQNEAQ (reference sequence). The V end lost 1 base, the J end lost 2 bases, and 24 bases lay between the germline ends. CDR3 DNA sequence: TGTGCCAGCAGCTTAGGGGGAGTGCGGGGCGGTAGGACCCCCTACGAGCAGTACTTC. This gives the protein CASSLGGVRGGRTPYEQYF. Full variable domain (rest looked up from reference TRBV7-9 and TRBJ2-7): DTGVSQNPRHKITKRGQNVTFRCDPISEHNRLYWYRQTLGQGPEFLTYFQNEAQLEKSRLLSDRFSAERPKGSFSTLEIQRTEQGDSAMYLCASSLGGVRGGRTPYEQYFGPGTRLTVT.

The rearrangement joins TRBV29-1 to TRBJ2-3; D call uncertain. Germline V gene lookup returns CDR1 SQVTM and CDR2 ANQGSEA. This CDR3 is built from 14 residues. Between the trimmed V and J ends, which lost 0 bases and 5 bases, there was a span of 12 bases. In DNA, the CDR3 is TGCAGCGTTGAAGATCCGTCCCTTTTAGATACGCAGTATTTT. It encodes CSVEDPSLLDTQYF.

V usage is TRBV6-1 and J usage is TRBJ2-1; no clear D gene. With 2 bases removed from V and 0 bases from J, the gap between germline ends came to 8 bases. The CDR3 has 15 amino acids. The germline CDR1 and CDR2 sequences are MNHNS and SASEGT. The CDR3 nucleotides read TGTGCCAGCAGTGAAACAGCTTTCTCCTACAATGAGCAGTTCTTC. It codes for CASSETAFSYNEQFF.

The V call is TRBV18, the J call TRBJ2-3; D perhaps matches TRBD2 (5 bases). This CDR3 region has 16 residues. CDR1 KGHSH and CDR2 LQKENI come from the germline V gene. The V gene lost 0 bases and the J gene lost 2 bases, with 12 bases spanning the gap. The CDR3 loop reads CASSPPRGFTTDTQYF. For the CDR3, the DNA is TGTGCCAGCTCACCACCCCGGGGATTCACCACAGATACGCAGTATTTT.

The chain combines TRBV7-2 with TRBJ2-3; a weak D match, TRBD2 (6 bases). The germline V gene has CDR1 SGHTA and CDR2 FQGNSA. The CDR3 loop spans 16 amino acids. V lost 3 bases and J lost 0, with 13 bases in between. CDR3 region: CASSFMREASTDTQYF. CDR3 in DNA: TGTGCCAGCAGCTTTATGAGGGAGGCTAGCACAGATACGCAGTATTTT.

As for this clone: This CDR3 is also generated by other DNA sequences in the sample. The chain is built from TRBV7-2 and TRBJ2-3; D call uncertain. The germline V gene has CDR1 SGHTA and CDR2 FQGNSA. V dropped 1 base and J dropped 6 bases, with 5 bases sitting between them. The CDR3 contains 12 residues. The CDR3 DNA is TGTGCCAGCAGCTTAGGCCTGGATACGCAGTATTTT. Encoded protein: CASSLGLDTQYF.

This sequence joins TRBV10-3 and TRBJ1-5; perhaps TRBD1 as D (6 bases). Germline V lookup: CDR1 ENHRY, CDR2 SYGVKD. This CDR3 is 13 amino acids long. The ends were cut back, 10 bases at V and 4 bases at J, with 14 bases in the middle. Here the CDR3 reads CATTPGQNQPQHF. The CDR3 nucleotides are TGTGCCACGACACCGGGACAAAATCAGCCCCAGCATTTT.

A remark on this clone: The sample holds other DNA sequences that translate to the same CDR3. The rearrangement links TRBV30 to TRBJ1-1; D perhaps matches TRBD1 (5 bases). CDR1 GTSNPN and CDR2 SVGIG come from the germline V gene (reference sequence). The CDR3 is 11 residues long. Trimming cost V 0 bases and J 8 bases, with 7 bases left between them. CDR3 nucleotide sequence: TGTGCCTGGAGTGTGGGGGGGGAAGCTTTCTTT. Translation gives CAWSVGGEAFF.

The CDR3 DNA sequence: TGTGCCAGCAGCTTAGGCAGAACGGGCGTGACCTACAATGAGCAGTTCTTC. It is translated as CASSLGRTGVTYNEQFF. The chain joins TRBV7-9 to TRBJ2-1, with D uncertain. Per germline, CDR1 SEHNR and CDR2 FQNEAQ (reference sequence). V was trimmed by 1 base and J by 2 bases, leaving 15 bases between them. The CDR3 has 17 amino acids. Combining the CDR3 with reference TRBV7-9 and TRBJ2-1 gives the whole variable domain DTGVSQNPRHKITKRGQNVTFRCDPISEHNRLYWYRQTLGQGPEFLTYFQNEAQLEKSRLLSDRFSAERPKGSFSTLEIQRTEQGDSAMYLCASSLGRTGVTYNEQFFGPGTRLTVL.

The rearrangement joins TRBV21-1 to TRBJ1-5; the table's TRBD1 call for D was not verified on the DNA. TRBV21-1 is a listed pseudogene. The CDR3 contains 17 residues. CDR3 nucleotide sequence: TGTGCCAGCAGCAACCGACGACCGAGACAGCTTTATCAGCCCCAGCATTTT. Translating gives CASSNRRPRQLYQPQHF.

The chain uses TRBV29-1 and TRBJ2-5; D uncertain. The CDR3 sequence is 12 residues long. Germline V gene sequence: CDR1 SQVTM, CDR2 ANQGSEA. Trimming removed 8 bases at V and 4 bases at J, with 14 bases between. The CDR3 DNA reads as TGCAGCACAAGAGACGGAAGAGAGACCCAGTACTTC. Translated, it gives CSTRDGRETQYF.

The V and J genes are TRBV5-6 and TRBJ2-2, with no clear D. V was clipped by 4 bases and J by 5 bases, with 9 bases between them. The length of the CDR3 is 13 residues. Germline loops: CDR1 SGHDT, CDR2 YYEEEE. CDR3 coding DNA: TGTGCCAGCAGCCCCACGCCGACCGGGGAGCTGTTTTTT. This gives the protein CASSPTPTGELFF.

The rearrangement uses TRBV5-8 and TRBJ2-7; TRBD2 agrees at 11 bases. The trim removed 4 bases at V and 0 bases at J, leaving 3 bases unmatched. Germline CDR1 reads SGHTS; CDR2 reads YDEGEE. The CDR3 sequence is 15 residues long. This chain's CDR3 is CASSVGTSGSYEQYF. CDR3 sequence (DNA): TGTGCCAGCAGCGTCGGGACTAGCGGCTCCTACGAGCAGTACTTC.

This chain connects TRBV27 to TRBJ2-7; 10 bases are shared with TRBD1. Losses at the gene ends were 1 base for V and 1 base for J; bases not matched to a gene: 7. This CDR3 spans 17 amino acids. Germline V gene sequence: CDR1 MNHEY, CDR2 SMNVEV (reference sequence). CDR3 protein: CASSLYWRDRGSYEQYF. The DNA for the CDR3 is TGTGCCAGCAGTTTATATTGGCGGGACAGGGGTTCCTACGAGCAGTACTTC.

The chain uses TRBV7-9 and TRBJ2-1; 9 bases are a match to TRBD2. Germline V gene lookup returns CDR1 SEHNR and CDR2 FQNEAQ (reference sequence). With 1 base clipped from V and 8 bases from J, the junction kept 12 bases outside the gene matches. The CDR3 consists of 17 residues. The CDR3 here is CASSLGGLAGRGHEQFF. The CDR3 DNA reads as TGTGCCAGCAGCTTAGGTGGCCTAGCGGGACGGGGGCATGAGCAGTTCTTC.

The CDR3, as DNA: TGTGCCAGCAGCTTAGTAGCGGGAGCCCCAGATACGCAGTATTTT. It yields the protein CASSLVAGAPDTQYF. The chain has TRBV7-2 and TRBJ2-3; TRBD2 matches 9 bases. J was trimmed by 4 bases and V by 1 base; bases with no gene match: 3. The CDR3 consists of 15 residues. The V gene's germline CDR1 is SGHTA and CDR2 FQGNSA.

The rearrangement joins TRBV5-4 to TRBJ2-1; TRBD2 aligns across 12 bases. This CDR3 region has 17 residues. Germline V gene lookup returns CDR1 SGHNT and CDR2 YYREEE (reference sequence). The trim removed 4 bases at V and 0 bases at J, leaving 5 bases unmatched. In nucleotides, the CDR3 is TGTGCCAGCAGCCCTATGACTAGCGGGAGCTCCTACAATGAGCAGTTCTTC. Amino acid sequence: CASSPMTSGSSYNEQFF.

The chain uses TRBV4-2 and TRBJ1-2; D gene uncertain. CDR1 is LGHNA, CDR2 YNFKEQ, per germline. The CDR3 totals 16 residues. Trimming stripped 1 base from V and 1 base from J, with 13 bases between. The CDR3 protein is CASSQVVSSYNYGYTF. CDR3 DNA: TGTGCCAGCAGCCAAGTGGTCAGCAGTTATAACTATGGCTACACCTTC.